The 23 T cell receptor beta chains below come from one sample, sequenced in a study of blood T cell repertoires in COVID-19. Clones were sequenced by immunoSEQ multiplex PCR, and TCRdb holds only the in-frame ones, with some missing. The table lists 180,000 or so clones, about 80% of them singletons. The sequencing input was PBMCs or T cells enriched from blood (not recorded which). The receptors were sampled from a man between 60 and 75 years old who had been exposed to COVID-19.

The chain joins TRBV18 to TRBJ2-5; D gene unclear. The V and J ends lost 0 bases and 5 bases respectively, with 10 bases between them. The CDR3 has 14 residues. Germline V CDR1 and CDR2: KGHSH, LQKENI. CDR3 nucleotides: TGTGCCAGCTCACCACCTCCCTTCGGGGAGACCCAGTACTTC. As protein: CASSPPPFGETQYF.

V gene TRBV4-3 combines with J gene TRBJ1-4, with 7 bases lining up with TRBD1. V lost 0 bases, J lost 7 bases, and 8 bases stayed unmatched. The CDR3 is 16 amino acids. Germline V gives CDR1 LGHNA, CDR2 YSLEER. For the CDR3, the DNA is TGCGCCAGCAGCCAAGATCCTGAAGGGGGCGGTGAAAAACTGTTTTTT. Protein product: CASSQDPEGGGEKLFF.

This chain connects TRBV30 to TRBJ2-3; 11 bases align to TRBD2. The CDR3 is 17 amino acids. CDR1 is GTSNPN and CDR2 is SVGIG in the germline V gene (reference sequence). Trimming took 1 base from V and 8 from J; bases not matched to a gene: 14. In DNA, the CDR3 is TGTGCCTGGAGTGGGGATAGCGGGAGGGCCGGGGTTGGTACGCAGTATTTT. It translates to CAWSGDSGRAGVGTQYF.

The J gene is TRBJ2-1, the V gene TRBV12-5; a possible D gene is TRBD2 (6 bases). The CDR3 has 14 amino acids. V gave up 5 bases and J gave up 5 bases, with 13 bases separating them. CDR1 and CDR2 from the germline V gene are LGHNT and FRNRAP. CDR3 amino acids: CASGPRDSNNEQFF. The CDR3 DNA reads as TGTGCTAGTGGTCCCCGGGACTCGAACAATGAGCAGTTCTTC.

This chain links TRBV19 with TRBJ1-1; the D gene is possibly TRBD1 (5 bases). V lost 9 bases to trimming and J lost 4 bases, with 15 bases between them. Germline CDR1 is LNHDA and CDR2 is SQIVND (reference sequence). The CDR3 consists of 13 residues. The CDR3 DNA sequence: TGTGCCAGCCACCTCACAGGTGTCACTGAAGCTTTCTTT. Protein product: CASHLTGVTEAFF. The variable domain in full, completed from reference TRBV19 and TRBJ1-1, reads DGGITQSPKYLFRKEGQNVTLSCEQNLNHDAMYWYRQDPGQGLRLIYYSQIVNDFQKGDIAEGYSVSREKKESFPLTVTSAQKNPTAFYLCASHLTGVTEAFFGQGTRLTVV.

The chain couples TRBV7-7 to TRBJ2-3; 7 bases fit TRBD2. CDR3 length: 15 residues. Per germline, CDR1 SSHAT and CDR2 FNYEAQ (reference sequence). V shed 6 bases, J shed 0 bases, and the junction held 6 bases outside the gene matches. CDR3 DNA sequence: TGTGCCAGCAGTAAAAGCGGGGCTAGCACAGATACGCAGTATTTT. Translating it yields CASSKSGASTDTQYF.

The genes are TRBV10-2 and TRBJ1-2, with 7 bases fitting TRBD1. The CDR3 has 15 residues. Losses at the gene ends were 4 bases for V and 6 bases for J; bases not matched to a gene: 11. Germline CDR1 reads WSHSY; CDR2 reads SAAADI. CDR3 amino acids: CASSGTGTAANGYTF. The CDR3 DNA sequence: TGCGCCAGCAGTGGGACCGGGACAGCGGCGAATGGCTACACCTTC.

Only one count was recorded for this clone. The rearrangement links TRBV6-2 or TRBV6-3 to TRBJ2-1; 11 bases agree with TRBD2. CDR3 length equals 15 residues. Per the germline V gene, CDR1 is MNHEY and CDR2 is SVGEGT. J lost 3 bases, V lost 5 bases, and 3 bases had no gene match. CDR3 residues: CASSLAGGGYNEQFF. The CDR3 DNA is TGTGCCAGCAGTCTAGCGGGAGGAGGCTACAATGAGCAGTTCTTC.

The chain carries TRBV19 and TRBJ1-1, with D possibly being TRBD1 (6 bases). Germline CDR1 is LNHDA and CDR2 is SQIVND (reference sequence). CDR3 length: 13 residues. Trimming took 9 bases from V and 2 from J, leaving 13 bases between them. The CDR3 here is CASHTDRNTEAFF. The CDR3 DNA is TGTGCCAGCCATACGGACAGAAACACTGAAGCTTTCTTT.

This clone was recorded once. The V and J genes are TRBV15 and TRBJ2-7, with 8 bases identical to TRBD2. The CDR3 runs to 15 residues. The V and J ends lost 3 bases and 2 bases, in that order; junction bases with no gene match: 6. From germline, CDR1 is LNHNV and CDR2 YYDKDF (reference sequence). The CDR3 loop is CATSRGGAGAYEQYF. The CDR3, as DNA: TGTGCCACCAGCAGGGGGGGAGCGGGAGCCTACGAGCAGTACTTC.

The chain employs TRBV24-1 and TRBJ2-7; a weak D match, TRBD1 (6 bases). CDR1 is KGHDR and CDR2 is SFDVKD in the germline V gene. V was trimmed by 6 bases and J by 4 bases, leaving 18 bases between them. This CDR3 is 15 amino acids long. CDR3 nucleotides: TGTGCCACCAGTACCCTACAGGGAGATACGTACGAGCAGTACTTC. Its translation is CATSTLQGDTYEQYF.

CDR3 amino acids: CASSMFSRGSSHNQPQHF. The CDR3 DNA is TGTGCCAGTAGTATGTTCTCGCGGGGGTCCTCCCACAATCAGCCCCAGCATTTT. The chain has TRBV19 and TRBJ1-5, with a weak D call TRBD1 (5 bases). Germline V gene data show CDR1 as LNHDA and CDR2 as SQIVND (reference sequence). The germline V and J ends were trimmed by 3 bases and 3 bases, with 21 bases remaining between them. The CDR3 extends over 18 amino acids.

This chain connects TRBV19 to TRBJ2-7; 9 nucleotides agree with TRBD1. CDR1 is LNHDA and CDR2 is SQIVND in the germline V gene (reference sequence). Unmatched junction bases numbered 7, after V lost 5 bases and J lost 5 bases. The CDR3 is 14 residues long. The chain's CDR3 is CASSLTGGVHEQYF. The CDR3 bases are TGTGCCAGTAGTCTGACAGGGGGGGTTCACGAGCAGTACTTC.

The chain carries TRBV7-2 and TRBJ2-7; possible D gene TRBD2, 5 bases. The CDR3 is made up of 13 amino acids. The V end lost 0 bases, the J end lost 6 bases, and 9 bases lay between the germline ends. The V gene's germline CDR1 is SGHTA and CDR2 FQGNSA. Written as DNA, the CDR3 is TGTGCCAGCAGCTTAGCGCCGGGGAGCGAGCAGTACTTC. Translated: CASSLAPGSEQYF.

The J gene is TRBJ1-6, the V gene TRBV3-1 (or the pseudogene TRBV3-2); the D is unclear. Trimming shortened V by 3 bases and J by 10 bases, and 25 bases separated the two germline ends. Germline CDR1 and CDR2: LGHDT and YNNKEL (reference sequence). The CDR3 contains 18 residues. The DNA of the CDR3 is TGTGCCAGCAGCCATATCCGGTCCGGGCCCGGTAGAGGGTCACCCCTCCACTTT. Encoded protein: CASSHIRSGPGRGSPLHF.

This clone was found once. The chain combines TRBV5-4 with TRBJ1-1; 7 bases agree with TRBD1. The CDR3 sequence is 12 residues long. Germline V gene sequence: CDR1 SGHNT, CDR2 YYREEE (reference sequence). Trimming took 4 bases from V and 6 from J; bases not matched to a gene: 3. The CDR3 DNA reads as TGTGCCAGCAGCCGTGACAGGGCTGAAGCTTTCTTT. As protein: CASSRDRAEAFF. The full variable domain, rest sourced from reference TRBV5-4 and TRBJ1-1, is ETGVTQSPTHLIKTRGQQVTLRCSSQSGHNTVSWYQQALGQGPQFIFQYYREEENGRGNFPPRFSGLQFPNYSSELNVNALELDDSALYLCASSRDRAEAFFGQGTRLTVV.

V and J are TRBV7-9 and TRBJ1-3, with 7 nucleotides matching TRBD1. Trimming at V came to 5 bases and at J to 7 bases, leaving 5 bases not matched to a gene. The germline gives CDR1 SEHNR, CDR2 FQNEAQ (reference sequence). The CDR3 has 13 residues. CDR3 DNA: TGTGCCAGCAGCATCCCGACAGGGAACACCATATATTTT. Protein sequence: CASSIPTGNTIYF.

The chain uses TRBV30 and TRBJ2-7; D perhaps matches TRBD2 (5 bases). The CDR3 is 13 residues long. V lost 3 bases, J lost 7 bases, and 16 bases lay in between. Germline lookup yields CDR1 GTSNPN and CDR2 SVGIG (reference sequence). CDR3 sequence: CAWRRAGSVEQYF. In DNA form, the CDR3 reads TGTGCCTGGAGGAGGGCCGGTTCAGTGGAGCAGTACTTC.

The chain uses TRBV19 and TRBJ2-2; D perhaps matches TRBD2 (5 bases). Between the trimmed V and J ends, which lost 0 bases and 3 bases, there was a span of 14 bases. CDR3 length equals 17 residues. The V gene's germline CDR1 is LNHDA and CDR2 SQIVND (reference sequence). CDR3 protein: CASSIERGMTDTGELFF. CDR3 DNA: TGTGCCAGTAGTATAGAGCGAGGGATGACGGACACCGGGGAGCTGTTTTTT.

V gene TRBV2 combines with J gene TRBJ2-7, with D maybe TRBD2 (6 bases). CDR1 and CDR2 (germline): SNHLY, FYNNEI. This CDR3 region has 14 residues. The V end was cut by 8 bases, the J end by 3 bases, with 17 bases between. The CDR3 region is CASGKGLQRYEQYF. As DNA, the CDR3 is TGTGCCAGCGGAAAGGGACTCCAGCGCTACGAGCAGTACTTC. Variable domain in full (rest from reference TRBV2 and TRBJ2-7): EPEVTQTPSHQVTQMGQEVILRCVPISNHLYFYWYRQILGQKVEFLVSFYNNEISEKSEIFDDQFSVERPDGSNFTLKIRSTKLEDSAMYFCASGKGLQRYEQYFGPGTRLTVT.

Only one count was recorded for this clone. The gene calls are TRBV23-1 and TRBJ2-1; tentatively, D is TRBD2 (5 bases). TRBV23-1 is identified as an open reading frame with a role that is uncertain. The CDR3 loop spans 15 amino acids. V gave up 0 bases and J gave up 6 bases, with 12 bases separating them. The CDR3 nucleotides are TGCGCCAGCAGTCAATCCGGCCTAGCCCCCAATGAGCAGTTCTTC. It codes for CASSQSGLAPNEQFF.

The V and J genes are TRBV6-2 or TRBV6-3 and TRBJ2-7, with 8 bases aligning to TRBD2. Trimming cost V 2 bases and J 0 bases; bases outside gene matches: 6. Germline V gene lookup returns CDR1 MNHEY and CDR2 SVGEGT. This CDR3 is 16 amino acids long. The CDR3 region has the DNA TGTGCCAGCAGTTACCCAACTAGCGGACTCTCCTACGAGCAGTACTTC. Translated: CASSYPTSGLSYEQYF.

The table lists this clone with a few counts. V is TRBV23-1 and J is TRBJ1-2; 10 nucleotides align to TRBD1. TRBV23-1 is known as an ORF, though its function is uncertain. With 7 bases clipped from V and 8 bases from J, the junction kept 10 bases outside the gene matches. CDR3 length: 14 amino acids. The CDR3 DNA reads TGCGCCAGCATAACGACAGGGGGCCAGGGAGGCTACACCTTC. This translates into CASITTGGQGGYTF.